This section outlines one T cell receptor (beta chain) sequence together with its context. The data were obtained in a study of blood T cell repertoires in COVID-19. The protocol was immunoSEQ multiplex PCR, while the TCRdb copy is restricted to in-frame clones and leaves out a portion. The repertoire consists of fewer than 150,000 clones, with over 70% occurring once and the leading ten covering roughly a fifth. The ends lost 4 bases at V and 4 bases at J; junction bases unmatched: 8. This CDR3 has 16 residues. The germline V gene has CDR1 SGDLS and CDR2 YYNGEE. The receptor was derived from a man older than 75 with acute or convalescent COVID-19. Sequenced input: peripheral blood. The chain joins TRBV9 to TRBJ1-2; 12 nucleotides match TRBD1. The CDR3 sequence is CASSSLGTGGVYGYTF. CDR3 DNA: TGTGCCAGCAGCTCTCTCGGGACAGGGGGCGTCTATGGCTACACCTTC.